One and the same sample provided the 5 T cell receptor beta chains below, sequenced in a study of blood T cell repertoires in COVID-19. Profiling relied on immunoSEQ multiplex PCR, and the TCRdb table lists in-frame clones only, not all of them. This sample yields over 150,000 clones, of which more than 60% are seen a single time; around 12% belongs to the top ten. What was sequenced was peripheral blood. The receptors were gathered from a woman in her 50s with acute or convalescent COVID-19.

The chain carries TRBV6-1 and TRBJ1-5; 8 nucleotides line up with TRBD1. CDR1 and CDR2 (germline): MNHNS, SASEGT. Trimming removed 7 bases from V and 5 bases from J; junction bases left unmatched: 7. This CDR3 contains 14 residues. CDR3 region: CASTDRGGDQPQHF. CDR3 DNA sequence: TGTGCCAGCACCGACAGGGGCGGGGATCAGCCCCAGCATTTT.

This clone was counted only a few times. V and J are TRBV5-1 and TRBJ1-2; D is ambiguous. The V end lost 2 bases, the J end lost 5 bases, and 13 bases lay between the germline ends. The CDR3 sequence is 14 residues long. Germline CDR1 and CDR2: SGHRS and YFSETQ. CDR3 loop: CASSLGWGGYGYTF. CDR3 nucleotides: TGCGCCAGCAGCTTAGGATGGGGAGGATATGGCTACACCTTC.

This rearrangement joins TRBV12-3 or TRBV12-4 to TRBJ2-3; 8 bases are a match to TRBD1. V shed 5 bases, J shed 5 bases, and the junction held 3 bases outside the gene matches. The CDR3 has 13 residues. Here the CDR3 reads CASSRDRRDTQYF. DNA for the CDR3: TGTGCCAGCAGTCGGGACAGGAGAGATACGCAGTATTTT.

The chain combines TRBV6-5 with TRBJ1-1; 8 nucleotides agree with TRBD1. V shed 6 bases and J 11 bases; nucleotides not matched to a gene: 14. CDR1 MNHEY and CDR2 SVGAGI come from the germline V gene. The CDR3 contains 14 residues. The CDR3 DNA is TGTGCCAGCAGGAATTCCGGACAGGGTAATCGGGCTTTCTTT. This gives the protein CASRNSGQGNRAFF.

The chain couples TRBV6-5 to TRBJ2-3; no clear D gene. Germline V gene lookup returns CDR1 MNHEY and CDR2 SVGAGI. V gave up 6 bases and J gave up 1 base, with 14 bases separating them. The CDR3 is 15 amino acids. The CDR3 sequence: CASSPKRGGTDTQYF. In DNA, the CDR3 is TGTGCCAGCAGCCCCAAGCGAGGCGGCACAGATACGCAGTATTTT.